This TCR beta chain was sequenced for a study of cytomegalovirus exposure and HLA in healthy donors. Study-wide results and caveats: There were a few CMV-associated chains whose specificity for CMV antigens was confirmed in vitro. Later, TCR association rates were found to vary by HLA locus, highest for DRB1 and lowest for HLA-C.

Regarding this clone: Its antigen is unidentified.

PCR employed 60 Vbeta and 13 Jbeta primers. As handled by the study authors: An analysis that came later counted 80 million or so unique TCR beta chains, 10 million to 11 million shared. Clones were read by immunoSEQ multiplex PCR, and TCRdb kept only the in-frame ones, dropping some. V and J calls and clone size come straight from that table; D and trimming were deduced from the DNA. Of about 100,000 clones in the sample, about 83% were seen once. Germline V CDR1 and CDR2: SNHLY, FYNNEI. The V end was cut by 6 bases, the J end by 5 bases, with 14 bases between. The CDR3 spans 13 residues. The source of this sequence is a female donor in good health and CMV-seropositive. Material for sequencing was PBMCs. The chain is built from TRBV2 and TRBJ2-7, with D uncertain. The CDR3 coding sequence is TGTGCCAGCAGAACGGGTTATAGCCACGAGCAGTACTTC. It encodes CASRTGYSHEQYF.